These T cell receptor beta chains were read from a single sample in a study of cytomegalovirus exposure and HLA in healthy donors. Method: immunoSEQ multiplex PCR; TCRdb's copy keeps in-frame clones and lacks some. Among about 160,000 clones, around four fifths were seen once, and the ten largest hold about a tenth. The material sequenced was PBMCs. The receptors were sampled from a man aged 18 to 29 in good health and CMV-seropositive. Each CDR3 is given with its conserved first and last residue. The D gene is left open where the match is weak. Only part of the rows carry a size: once, few, many, or a class if the clone is expanded.

TRBV27	TRBJ1-3	TRBD1	once	TGTGCCAGCAGACTCACAGGGGGCTCTGGAAACACCATATATTTT	CASRLTGGSGNTIYF
TRBV20-1	TRBJ2-1	NA	few	TGCAGTGCTCTAAGACAGGCCGTGCAGTTCTTC	CSALRQAVQFF
TRBV6-5	TRBJ2-7	NA	few	TGTGCCAGCAGTTATGGTACGGAGGGCGAGCAGTACTTC	CASSYGTEGEQYF
TRBV7-7	TRBJ2-5	NA	NA	TGTGCCAGCAGCTTAGATCGTTTGGAGACCCAGTACTTC	CASSLDRLETQYF
TRBV2	TRBJ2-7	NA	NA	TGTGCCAGCAGTGAATTGGTACAGGTGTCCTACGAGCAGTACTTC	CASSELVQVSYEQYF
TRBV5-1	TRBJ2-7	TRBD1	NA	TGCGCCAGCAGCTTGGCTGGGACAGGGAAGGCCTACGAGCAGTACTTC	CASSLAGTGKAYEQYF
TRBV5-4	TRBJ2-5	NA	few	TGTGCCAGCAGCTCTGGGCAGGCCCAAGAGACCCAGTACTTC	CASSSGQAQETQYF
TRBV27	TRBJ2-2	TRBD2	NA	TGTGCCAGCAGTCCAACTAGCGGGGGTCATAAGAACACCGGGGAGCTGTTTTTT	CASSPTSGGHKNTGELFF
TRBV11-2	TRBJ2-1	TRBD2	NA	TGTGCCAGCAGCTTAGAGGTGTGGGCTAGCGGAGACTACAATGAGCAGTTCTTC	CASSLEVWASGDYNEQFF
TRBV10-2	TRBJ2-1	TRBD2	NA	TGCGCCAGCAGTGAGCTTGGGGGGGGATACAATGAGCAGTTCTTC	CASSELGGGYNEQFF
TRBV29-1	TRBJ2-3	TRBD2	once	TGCAGCGTTGTAGGGACTAGCGGTGATACGCAGTATTTT	CSVVGTSGDTQYF
TRBV7-9	TRBJ2-7	TRBD1	few	TGTGCCAGCAGCTTCGGACAGGGAGGCGAGCAGTACTTC	CASSFGQGGEQYF
TRBV6-1	TRBJ2-7	TRBD1	NA	TGTGCCAGCAGGCGACAGGGGTCCTACGAGCAGTACTTC	CASRRQGSYEQYF
TRBV5-1	TRBJ2-1	NA	NA	TGCGCCAGCAGCAGCGTAGCGGATTACTCCTACAATGAGCAGTTCTTC	CASSSVADYSYNEQFF
TRBV7-9	TRBJ1-4	NA	NA	TGTGCCAGCAGCTTAGGGACAGAGATACGGGGTGAAAAACTGTTTTTT	CASSLGTEIRGEKLFF
TRBV10-1	TRBJ2-2	NA	NA	TGCGCCAGCAGTGAGTCGACGGGGGGGGAGCTGTTTTTT	CASSESTGGELFF
TRBV7-2	TRBJ2-1	NA	NA	TGTGCCAGCAGCTTCGAGGGCCGCAACAATGAGCAGTTCTTC	CASSFEGRNNEQFF
TRBV9	TRBJ2-6	NA	NA	TGTGCCAGCAGCGTATCATCTGGGGCCAACGTCCTGACTTTC	CASSVSSGANVLTF
TRBV7-2	TRBJ1-2	NA	NA	TGTGCCAGCAGCCCAAGCCCGGGTCCAGTAAGCTATGGCTACACCTTC	CASSPSPGPVSYGYTF
TRBV7-9	TRBJ2-2	NA	NA	TGTGCCAGCAGCTTTGCGGCGACCGGGGAGCTGTTTTTT	CASSFAATGELFF
TRBV15	TRBJ2-1	TRBD2	NA	TGTGCCACTTCTCTAGCGGGAGGCTCCAATGAGCAGTTCTTC	CATSLAGGSNEQFF
TRBV30	TRBJ2-3	NA	NA	TGTGCCTGGAGCGAGAGGACAGATACGCAGTATTTT	CAWSERTDTQYF
TRBV21-1	TRBJ1-3	NA	once	TGTGCCAGCAGGATGGACAGGGCAGACACCATATATTTT	CASRMDRADTIYF
TRBV15	TRBJ2-5	TRBD2	once	TGTGCCACCAGCAGACCGACTAGTGGGGAGGGGACCCAGTACTTC	CATSRPTSGEGTQYF
TRBV6-5	TRBJ1-2	NA	NA	TGTGCCAGCAGTGAAGCGGGGACCGACACCTTC	CASSEAGTDTF
TRBV7-2	TRBJ2-1	NA	NA	TGTGCCAGCAGCTTAAGATCACATTTGTATAATGAGCAGTTCTTC	CASSLRSHLYNEQFF
TRBV7-2	TRBJ1-5	TRBD1	NA	TGTGCCAGCAGCCCGGCCCGGGACAGAAATCAGCCCCAGCATTTT	CASSPARDRNQPQHF
TRBV5-1	TRBJ1-1	TRBD1	once	TGCGCCAGCAGCTCGGACAGGGGGCGGTGGACTGAAGCTTTCTTT	CASSSDRGRWTEAFF
TRBV19	TRBJ2-1	NA	NA	TGTGCCAGTAGTCCAAAACCCAGACTAGGGATTGGTGAGCAGTTCTTC	CASSPKPRLGIGEQFF
TRBV7-9	TRBJ2-7	NA	NA	TGTGCCAGCAGCTTTCCGACTGATAGCTCCTACGAGCAGTACTTC	CASSFPTDSSYEQYF
TRBV6-5	TRBJ1-5	NA	once	TGTGCCAGCAGCTATGGGACATATGATCAGCCCCAGCATTTT	CASSYGTYDQPQHF
TRBV6-5	TRBJ2-7	TRBD1	NA	TGTGCCAGCAGTTACTCGGGACAGTCCTACGAGCAGTACTTC	CASSYSGQSYEQYF
TRBV10-3	TRBJ1-5	TRBD1	NA	TGTGCCTCGAAGACAGGGGGGAGTGGCAATCAGCCCCAGCATTTT	CASKTGGSGNQPQHF
TRBV6-1	TRBJ2-3	NA	few	TGTGCCAGCAGTGAATGGGGGGGGGCCACAGATACGCAGTATTTT	CASSEWGGATDTQYF
TRBV30	TRBJ1-2	TRBD1	NA	TGTTCTCAAGAGGACCTAGGACAGGGGGCCTATGGCTACACCTTC	CSQEDLGQGAYGYTF
TRBV5-4	TRBJ2-3	TRBD2	NA	TGTGCCAGCAGCTCTAGGCCGGGACTAGCGGGAGGAAGGGTAACAGATACGCAGTATTTT	CASSSRPGLAGGRVTDTQYF
TRBV4-1	TRBJ1-5	NA	NA	TGCGCCAGCAGCCAAGATAGGTTTCTCGGGAAGAATAGCAATCAGCCCCAGCATTTT	CASSQDRFLGKNSNQPQHF
TRBV4-3	TRBJ1-1	TRBD1	NA	TGCGCCAGCAGCCAGTCCGGGACAGGGTCTGTGGGCACTGAAGCTTTCTTT	CASSQSGTGSVGTEAFF
TRBV27	TRBJ1-1	NA	NA	TGTGCCAGCAGGCTGACAGGTACTAACACTGAAGCTTTCTTT	CASRLTGTNTEAFF
TRBV9	TRBJ2-1	TRBD1	NA	TGTGCCAGCAGCGCTTATGACAGGGGGCAGAATGAGCAGTTCTTC	CASSAYDRGQNEQFF
TRBV10-3	TRBJ2-7	TRBD1	NA	TGTGCCATCAGATCCGGGACAGGGTCCTACGAGCAGTACTTC	CAIRSGTGSYEQYF
TRBV4-2	TRBJ2-7	TRBD2	NA	TGTGCCAGCAGCCAAGGCAGGACTAGTGCCGCTTACGAGCAGTACTTC	CASSQGRTSAAYEQYF
TRBV7-3	TRBJ2-1	NA	NA	TGTGCCAGCAGCGCCGACAGTTACAATGAGCAGTTCTTC	CASSADSYNEQFF
TRBV5-5	TRBJ2-7	TRBD1	NA	TGTGCCAGCAGCTTGGAGGGGCCACAGGGGAACGAGCAGTACTTC	CASSLEGPQGNEQYF
TRBV5-5	TRBJ2-7	TRBD2	NA	TGTGCCAGCAGCTTGGCCGGGGGGGGGTTGAGGTCCTACGAGCAGTACTTC	CASSLAGGGLRSYEQYF
TRBV6-1	TRBJ1-1	NA	few	TGTGCCAGCAGTGACTACCTAGATGAAGCTTTCTTT	CASSDYLDEAFF
TRBV6-5	TRBJ1-2	TRBD1	NA	TGTGCCAGCACAATGTACAGGGGGCTTCCTTACACCTTC	CASTMYRGLPYTF
TRBV30	TRBJ2-3	TRBD2	few	TGTGCCTGGAGAGGGGGTCAGCGGGAGGGCCCCCCAGATACGCAGTATTTT	CAWRGGQREGPPDTQYF
TRBV5-8	TRBJ2-3	NA	NA	TGTGCCAGCAGCTTGTTGGGAGAGATCCGGGATACGCAGTATTTT	CASSLLGEIRDTQYF